This T cell receptor beta chain was recovered during a study of breast tumors, draining lymph nodes, adjacent tissues. Study results and limitations: Tumor TCR diversity was below lymph nodes but above nontumor tissue. Luminal-like breast cancer showed significantly higher tumor–nontumor repertoire similarity than basal-like. Findings are consistent with lymph node origin and intratumoral expansion of most tumor T cells.

A single record per CDR3 protein comes from TCRdb applying MiXCR to the multiplex PCR reads. This table has 120,000 or so distinct CDR3 sequences, just under 20% appearing once. Samples came from axillary lymph nodes draining the breast cancer. This clonotype was detected many times. Antigen: not known. Germline CDR1 is MNHNY and CDR2 is SVGAGI (reference sequence). The CDR3 is made up of 15 amino acids. V trimming: 6 bases; J trimming: 0 bases; junction bases outside the gene matches: 4. The V call is TRBV6-6, the J call TRBJ1-5; the match to TRBD1 covers 8 bases. Sequences were obtained from axillary lymph node tissue. The source is a female donor with breast cancer. Some clones in this sample may be carry-over from other donors' samples. As DNA, the CDR3 is TGTGCCAGCAGACGGGACAGGTATAGCAATCAGCCCCAGCATTTT. It is translated as CASRRDRYSNQPQHF.